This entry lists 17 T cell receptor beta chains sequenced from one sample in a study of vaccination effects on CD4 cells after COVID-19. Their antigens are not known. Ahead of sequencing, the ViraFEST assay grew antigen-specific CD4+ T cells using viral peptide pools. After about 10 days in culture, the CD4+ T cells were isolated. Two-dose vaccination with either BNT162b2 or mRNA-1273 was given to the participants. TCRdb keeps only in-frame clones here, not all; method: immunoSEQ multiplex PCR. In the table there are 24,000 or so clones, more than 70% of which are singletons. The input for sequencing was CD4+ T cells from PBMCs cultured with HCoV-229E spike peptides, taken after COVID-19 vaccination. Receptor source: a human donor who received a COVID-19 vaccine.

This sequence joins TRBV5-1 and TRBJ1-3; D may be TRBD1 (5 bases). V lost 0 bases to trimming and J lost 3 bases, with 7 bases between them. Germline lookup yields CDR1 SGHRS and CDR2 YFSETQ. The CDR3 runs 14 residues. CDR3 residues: CASSLAGYGNTIYF. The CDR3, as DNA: TGCGCCAGCAGCTTGGCAGGGTATGGAAACACCATATATTTT.

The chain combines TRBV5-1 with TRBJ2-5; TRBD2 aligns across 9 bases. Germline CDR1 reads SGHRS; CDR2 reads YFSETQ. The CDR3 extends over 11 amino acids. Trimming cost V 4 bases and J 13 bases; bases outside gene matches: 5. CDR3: CASSTGLARYF. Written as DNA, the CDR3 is TGCGCCAGCAGCACTGGACTAGCGCGGTACTTC.

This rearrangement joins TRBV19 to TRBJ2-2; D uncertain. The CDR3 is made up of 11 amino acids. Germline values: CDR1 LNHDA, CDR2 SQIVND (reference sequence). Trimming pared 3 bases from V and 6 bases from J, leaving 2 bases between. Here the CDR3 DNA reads TGTGCCAGTAGTATGGCCGGGGAGCTGTTTTTT. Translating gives CASSMAGELFF.

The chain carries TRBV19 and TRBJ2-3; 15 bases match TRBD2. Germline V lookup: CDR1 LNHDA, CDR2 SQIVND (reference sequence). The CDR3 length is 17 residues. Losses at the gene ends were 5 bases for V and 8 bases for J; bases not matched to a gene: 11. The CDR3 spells CASSQSGLAGGPGTQYF. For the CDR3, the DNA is TGTGCCAGTAGTCAATCCGGACTAGCGGGGGGGCCGGGTACGCAGTATTTT.

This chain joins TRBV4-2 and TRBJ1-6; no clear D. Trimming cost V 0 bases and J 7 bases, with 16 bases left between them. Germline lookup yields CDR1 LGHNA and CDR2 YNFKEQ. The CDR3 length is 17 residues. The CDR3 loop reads CASSQDLIGYRNSPLHF. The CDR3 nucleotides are TGTGCCAGCAGCCAAGATCTAATAGGGTATAGGAATTCACCCCTCCACTTT.

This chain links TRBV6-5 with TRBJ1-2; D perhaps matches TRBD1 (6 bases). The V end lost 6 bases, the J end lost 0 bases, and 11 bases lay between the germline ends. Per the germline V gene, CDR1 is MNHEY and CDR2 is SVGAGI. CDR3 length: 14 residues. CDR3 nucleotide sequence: TGTGCCAGCAGATGGACAGAGCCTAACTATGGCTACACCTTC. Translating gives CASRWTEPNYGYTF.

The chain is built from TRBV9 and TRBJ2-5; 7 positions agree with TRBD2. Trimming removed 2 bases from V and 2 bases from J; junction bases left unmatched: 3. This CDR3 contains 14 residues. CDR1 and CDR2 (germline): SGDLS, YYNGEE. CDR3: CASSVELAQETQYF. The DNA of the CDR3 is TGTGCCAGCAGCGTGGAACTAGCGCAAGAGACCCAGTACTTC.

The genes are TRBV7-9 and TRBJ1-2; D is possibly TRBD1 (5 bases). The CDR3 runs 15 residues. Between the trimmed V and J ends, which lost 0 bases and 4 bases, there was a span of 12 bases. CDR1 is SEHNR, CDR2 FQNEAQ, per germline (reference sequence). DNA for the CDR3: TGTGCCAGCAGCTTAGCGGGCAGGGTCGGCTATGGCTACACCTTC. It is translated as CASSLAGRVGYGYTF.

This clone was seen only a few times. CDR3 region: CASSLVRPSEGYGEQYF. The CDR3 DNA reads TGTGCCAGCAGTTTAGTACGTCCTAGCGAAGGTTATGGCGAGCAGTACTTC. This chain links TRBV27 with TRBJ2-7, with a possible D match to TRBD2 (6 bases). Germline values: CDR1 MNHEY, CDR2 SMNVEV (reference sequence). Trimming took off 2 bases at V and 6 bases at J, with 23 bases between the two ends. The CDR3 is 17 residues long.

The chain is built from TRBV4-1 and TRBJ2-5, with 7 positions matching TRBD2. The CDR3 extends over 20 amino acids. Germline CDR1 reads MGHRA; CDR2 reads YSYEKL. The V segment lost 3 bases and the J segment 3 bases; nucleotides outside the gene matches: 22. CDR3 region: CASSHFRWEASGTVEETQYF. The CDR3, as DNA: TGCGCCAGCAGCCACTTCCGATGGGAGGCTAGCGGCACTGTTGAAGAGACCCAGTACTTC.

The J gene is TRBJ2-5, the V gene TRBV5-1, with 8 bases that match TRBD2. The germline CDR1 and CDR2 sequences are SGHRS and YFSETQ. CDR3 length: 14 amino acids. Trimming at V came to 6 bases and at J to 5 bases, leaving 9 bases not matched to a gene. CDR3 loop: CASISGESWETQYF. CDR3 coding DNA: TGCGCCAGCATTAGCGGGGAGAGTTGGGAGACCCAGTACTTC.

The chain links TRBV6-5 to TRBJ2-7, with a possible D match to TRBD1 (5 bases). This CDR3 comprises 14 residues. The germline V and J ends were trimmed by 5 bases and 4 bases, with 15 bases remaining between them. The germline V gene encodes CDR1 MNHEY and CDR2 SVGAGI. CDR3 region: CASSPDSAGYEQYF. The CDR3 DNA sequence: TGTGCCAGCAGTCCCGACAGCGCCGGATACGAGCAGTACTTC.

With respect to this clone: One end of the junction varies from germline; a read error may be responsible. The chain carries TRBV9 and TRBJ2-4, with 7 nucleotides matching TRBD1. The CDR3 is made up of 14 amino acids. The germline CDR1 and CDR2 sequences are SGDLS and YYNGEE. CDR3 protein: CASSVGTAQNIQYF. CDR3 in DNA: TGTGCCAGCAGCGTCGGGACAGCCCAAAACATTCAGTACTTC.

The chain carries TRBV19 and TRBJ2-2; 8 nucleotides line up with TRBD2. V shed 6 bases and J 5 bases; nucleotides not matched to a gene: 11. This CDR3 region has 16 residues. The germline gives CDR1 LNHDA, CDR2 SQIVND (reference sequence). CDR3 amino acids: CASRSSGGMRTGELFF. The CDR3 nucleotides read TGTGCCAGTAGATCCTCGGGAGGGATGAGGACCGGGGAGCTGTTTTTT.

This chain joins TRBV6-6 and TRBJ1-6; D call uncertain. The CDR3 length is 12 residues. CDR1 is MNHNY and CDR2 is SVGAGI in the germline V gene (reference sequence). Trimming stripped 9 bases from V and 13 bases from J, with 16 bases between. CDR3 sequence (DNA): TGTGCCAGTTTGGGCCTTCAAGGTCCCCTCCACTTT. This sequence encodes CASLGLQGPLHF.

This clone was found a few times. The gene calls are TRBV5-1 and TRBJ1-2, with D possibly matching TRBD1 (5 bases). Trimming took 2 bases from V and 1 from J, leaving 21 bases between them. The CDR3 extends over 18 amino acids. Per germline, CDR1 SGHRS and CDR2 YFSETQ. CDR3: CASSLTEQGRGLNYGYTF. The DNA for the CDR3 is TGCGCCAGCAGCTTAACAGAGCAGGGTCGAGGGCTTAACTATGGCTACACCTTC.

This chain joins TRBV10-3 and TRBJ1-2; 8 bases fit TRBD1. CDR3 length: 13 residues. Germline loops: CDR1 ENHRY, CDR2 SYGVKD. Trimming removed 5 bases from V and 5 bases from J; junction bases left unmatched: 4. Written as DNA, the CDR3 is TGTGCCATCAGTTATCAGGGGGCATATGGCTACACCTTC. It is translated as CAISYQGAYGYTF.